This T cell receptor beta chain came from a study of shared clonotypes between healthy human individuals. Background on the study: Per-donor plates numbered three CD4 naive, three CD4 memory, two CD8 naive and one CD8 memory.

The CDR3 length is 13 residues. V was clipped by 3 bases and J by 3 bases, with 8 bases between them. Germline CDR1 and CDR2: WSHSY and SAAADI. Generated by immunoSEQ multiplex PCR, the TCRdb table keeps only in-frame clones and is missing some. The sample lists just over 2,000,000 clones; roughly 94% were seen once. CD45RO-negative CD8 cells positively selected for CCR7 made up the naive population, which excluded terminally differentiated effector memory CD45RA+ cells. Donation came from healthy HIV-negative adults that had no recent acute infections or vaccinations. Nashville, Tennessee was home to all donors, each a Caucasian adult. Broader study findings: It was only blood that was sampled, and tissue repertoires likely differ.

On this clone itself: What it binds is unknown.

The chain recombines TRBV10-2 with TRBJ1-2, with no clear D. Input material: naive CD8+ T cells sorted from blood. The clonotype originates from a man between 18 and 35 years old in good health. The CDR3 is CASSETVDYGYTF. In DNA form, the CDR3 reads TGCGCCAGCAGTGAAACCGTAGACTATGGCTACACCTTC.